Below, 6 T cell receptor beta chains from the same sample are listed, as sequenced in a study of blood T cell repertoires in COVID-19. TCRdb keeps only in-frame clones here, not all; method: immunoSEQ multiplex PCR. The sample consists of 180,000 or so clones, about 80% of them appearing once. The sample comprised PBMCs or T cells enriched from blood (not recorded which). These receptors originate from a man aged 50-60 years who had recovered from COVID-19.

V gene TRBV9 combines with J gene TRBJ2-1, with 8 nucleotides matching TRBD1. This CDR3 spans 14 amino acids. Trimming took 4 bases from V and 12 from J; bases not matched to a gene: 12. Germline-derived CDR1 and CDR2 are SGDLS and YYNGEE. The CDR3 region has the DNA TGTGCCAGCAGCTCCCGGACAGGGTGGCGGGTGCAGTTCTTC. Protein product: CASSSRTGWRVQFF.

The chain is built from TRBV19 and TRBJ2-7; 8 nucleotides match TRBD1. The V segment lost 6 bases and the J segment 5 bases; nucleotides outside the gene matches: 6. CDR1 is LNHDA and CDR2 is SQIVND in the germline V gene (reference sequence). CDR3 length: 13 residues. CDR3 nucleotide sequence: TGTGCCAGTAGGAACAGGGGGTTCGACGAGCAGTACTTC. This sequence encodes CASRNRGFDEQYF.

The V and J genes are TRBV6-6 and TRBJ2-1, with 13 bases lining up with TRBD2. Per the germline V gene, CDR1 is MNHNY and CDR2 is SVGAGI (reference sequence). The V gene end was trimmed by 6 bases and the J gene end by 8 bases; junction bases not matched to a gene: 4. The CDR3 is 14 amino acids. DNA for the CDR3: TGTGCCAGCAGCCGACTAGCGGGGGGCGATGAGCAGTTCTTC. This sequence encodes CASSRLAGGDEQFF.

This chain uses TRBV28 with TRBJ2-6; D is unresolved. The CDR3 is 16 amino acids. V shed 2 bases and J shed 0 bases, with 8 bases lying between them. The V gene's germline CDR1 is MDHEN and CDR2 SYDVKM. CDR3 nucleotides: TGTGCCAGCAGTTTAACAGTTCCCTCTGGGGCCAACGTCCTGACTTTC. Protein product: CASSLTVPSGANVLTF.

The chain carries TRBV19 and TRBJ1-1, with 8 bases fitting TRBD1. This CDR3 is 14 amino acids long. Looked up from germline, CDR1 is LNHDA and CDR2 is SQIVND (reference sequence). Trimming removed 5 bases from V and 5 bases from J; junction bases left unmatched: 7. The CDR3 sequence is CASSQDRGGTEAFF. The CDR3 nucleotides read TGTGCCAGTAGTCAAGACAGGGGAGGTACTGAAGCTTTCTTT.

Details on this clone: This specimen includes other DNA sequences encoding the same CDR3. V usage is TRBV12-3 or TRBV12-4 and J usage is TRBJ1-3, with D unresolved. The CDR3 totals 13 residues. V lost 6 bases, J lost 0 bases, and 6 bases lay in between. This chain's CDR3 is CASSSSSGNTIYF. The CDR3, as DNA: TGTGCCAGCAGCTCCAGCTCTGGAAACACCATATATTTT.